These 19 T cell receptor beta chains were all obtained from the same sample, sequenced in a study of a mutant IDH1 vaccine in newly diagnosed glioma. The time point here: week 5, during vaccination. Every single dose of the vaccine, 300 ug of mutant IDH1 20-mer peptide, came with topical imiquimod. The antigens for these receptors are not known. Assay used: immunoSEQ multiplex PCR; TCRdb lists only in-frame clones, some missing. The sample comprises under 95,000 clones, about 91% of which are singletons, and approximately 0.58% rests with the top ten. The starting material was PBMCs, obtained from a glioma patient whose treatment included an IDH1 peptide vaccine. These receptors came from a woman in her 50s with glioma.

The CDR3 nucleotides read TGCAGCGTTGAACGGGGCTCTGGGGCCAACGTCCTGACTTTC. This sequence encodes CSVERGSGANVLTF. The chain is built from TRBV29-1 and TRBJ2-6; D possibly corresponds to TRBD2 (5 bases). The CDR3 length is 14 residues. Germline-derived CDR1 and CDR2 are SQVTM and ANQGSEA. V lost 2 bases and J lost 0, with 5 bases in between.

The J gene is TRBJ2-1, the V gene TRBV18; TRBD2 might be the D (5 bases). This CDR3 spans 12 amino acids. Deletions cut 0 bases from V and 10 bases from J, with 7 bases between. In germline, CDR1 is KGHSH, CDR2 LQKENI. In DNA, the CDR3 is TGTGCCAGCTCACCACCGCTAGCAGAGCAGTTCTTC. Translating gives CASSPPLAEQFF.

This clone was found once. The chain joins TRBV2 to TRBJ1-5; D not certain. V was cut by 3 bases and J by 0 bases, with 9 bases left in between. The germline gives CDR1 SNHLY, CDR2 FYNNEI. The CDR3 spans 15 residues. This chain's CDR3 is CASSDGRYSNQPQHF. The CDR3 coding sequence is TGTGCCAGCAGTGATGGGCGATATAGCAATCAGCCCCAGCATTTT.

The V call is TRBV5-4, the J call TRBJ1-1, with a possible D match to TRBD1 (6 bases). There are 15 residues in the CDR3. Germline V gene sequence: CDR1 SGHNT, CDR2 YYREEE (reference sequence). The V end was cut by 5 bases, the J end by 3 bases, with 17 bases between. The CDR3 DNA reads TGTGCCAGCAGATCCATCATGGGGGCAGACACTGAAGCTTTCTTT. It encodes CASRSIMGADTEAFF.

The V and J genes are TRBV30 and TRBJ1-1; a weak D match, TRBD1 (6 bases). CDR1 and CDR2 from the germline V gene are GTSNPN and SVGIG (reference sequence). CDR3 length: 15 residues. With 0 bases removed from V and 1 base from J, the gap between germline ends came to 12 bases. As DNA, the CDR3 is TGTGCCTGGAGTGTATCGGACAGACAGAACACTGAAGCTTTCTTT. This encodes CAWSVSDRQNTEAFF.

V is TRBV29-1 and J is TRBJ2-7, with D tentatively TRBD2 (5 bases). Germline V gene lookup returns CDR1 SQVTM and CDR2 ANQGSEA. V was cut by 3 bases and J by 3 bases, with 9 bases left in between. The CDR3 totals 12 residues. In DNA, the CDR3 is TGCAGCGTTGAGGAGGATGGCTACGAGCAGTACTTC. It codes for CSVEEDGYEQYF.

The rearrangement links TRBV5-4 to TRBJ2-5, with unresolved D. The ends were cut back, 2 bases at V and 5 bases at J, with 25 bases in the middle. CDR1 is SGHNT, CDR2 YYREEE, per germline (reference sequence). The CDR3 spans 18 residues. The DNA of the CDR3 is TGTGCCAGCAGCTTTAAGTTAGGATCAACATTACCAAGTGAGACCCAGTACTTC. Amino acids: CASSFKLGSTLPSETQYF.

This chain connects TRBV14 to TRBJ2-1; a possible D gene is TRBD2 (6 bases). CDR3 length equals 15 residues. CDR1 and CDR2 (germline): SGHDN, FVKESK. V lost 1 base, J lost 8 bases, and 15 bases lay in between. The CDR3 DNA follows: TGTGCCAGCAGCCAAGGGCGCAGGTGGGGGGATGAGCAGTTCTTC. Translating it yields CASSQGRRWGDEQFF.

The V gene is TRBV7-8, the J gene TRBJ2-3, with 11 bases identical to TRBD2. Trimming at V came to 5 bases and at J to 0 bases, leaving 4 bases not matched to a gene. CDR1 SGHVS and CDR2 FQNEAQ come from the germline V gene. CDR3 length equals 16 residues. The CDR3 sequence: CASSPGLAASTDTQYF. CDR3 coding DNA: TGTGCCAGCAGCCCGGGACTAGCGGCTAGCACAGATACGCAGTATTTT.

This chain joins TRBV7-9 and TRBJ1-1; tentatively, D is TRBD1 (5 bases). V lost 4 bases and J 1 base, leaving 13 bases between the germline ends. Germline V gene sequence: CDR1 SEHNR, CDR2 FQNEAQ (reference sequence). The CDR3 loop spans 15 amino acids. CDR3 DNA: TGTGCCAGCAGCTCCCAGTTGGGGGGGAACACTGAAGCTTTCTTT. This codes for CASSSQLGGNTEAFF.

The chain carries TRBV2 and TRBJ2-1, with 9 bases identical to TRBD2. Germline CDR1 SNHLY, CDR2 FYNNEI. V lost 6 bases and J lost 6; bases outside the gene matches: 3. CDR3 length: 13 amino acids. Here the CDR3 DNA reads TGTGCCAGCAGCCTGACTAGCGGCAATGAGCAGTTCTTC. Encoded protein: CASSLTSGNEQFF. Full variable domain (remainder filled in from reference TRBV2 and TRBJ2-1): EPEVTQTPSHQVTQMGQEVILRCVPISNHLYFYWYRQILGQKVEFLVSFYNNEISEKSEIFDDQFSVERPDGSNFTLKIRSTKLEDSAMYFCASSLTSGNEQFFGPGTRLTVL.

This chain uses TRBV6-5 with TRBJ2-2; D perhaps matches TRBD1 (6 bases). The V gene's germline CDR1 is MNHEY and CDR2 SVGAGI. The CDR3 loop spans 15 amino acids. The V gene lost 6 bases and the J gene lost 2 bases, with 13 bases spanning the gap. The CDR3 DNA reads as TGTGCCAGCAGCGGACAGAGCCTAAACACCGGGGAGCTGTTTTTT. Translation: CASSGQSLNTGELFF.

The chain carries TRBV6-5 and TRBJ1-2, with TRBD1 as a possible D gene (5 bases). The CDR3 has 12 amino acids. Germline V gene sequence: CDR1 MNHEY, CDR2 SVGAGI. V was trimmed by 2 bases and J by 7 bases, leaving 8 bases between them. CDR3 coding DNA: TGTGCCAGCAGTTACGAGGGGTTTGGCTACACCTTC. This sequence encodes CASSYEGFGYTF.

V gene TRBV10-3 combines with J gene TRBJ1-5; D is possibly TRBD1 (6 bases). The CDR3 sequence is 13 residues long. Trimming removed 11 bases at V and 0 bases at J, with 11 bases between. Germline CDR1 reads ENHRY; CDR2 reads SYGVKD. The CDR3 protein is CASRRGSNQPQHF. The CDR3 DNA reads TGTGCCTCCCGCAGGGGTAGCAATCAGCCCCAGCATTTT.

The chain couples TRBV4-1 to TRBJ1-2; TRBD1 might be the D (6 bases). This CDR3 is 13 amino acids long. Looked up from germline, CDR1 is MGHRA and CDR2 is YSYEKL. Trimming took 3 bases from V and 7 from J, leaving 12 bases between them. CDR3: CASSQLQGPGYTF. Written as DNA, the CDR3 is TGCGCCAGCAGCCAGCTACAGGGTCCTGGCTACACCTTC.

Here the CDR3 DNA reads TGTGCCAGCACGGGACAGGGAAATCAGCCCCAGCATTTT. It translates to CASTGQGNQPQHF. The V call is TRBV5-6, the J call TRBJ1-5, with 9 positions matching TRBD1. Germline-derived CDR1 and CDR2 are SGHDT and YYEEEE. CDR3 size: 13 residues. V trimming: 6 bases; J trimming: 4 bases; junction bases outside the gene matches: 2.

The CDR3 spells CASSLWVSASSYNSPLHF. Here the CDR3 DNA reads TGCGCCAGCAGCTTATGGGTTAGTGCGAGCTCCTATAATTCACCCCTCCACTTT. The chain uses TRBV5-1 and TRBJ1-6; D is ambiguous. This CDR3 is 18 amino acids long. Germline assignment: CDR1 SGHRS and CDR2 YFSETQ. With 2 bases removed from V and 0 bases from J, the gap between germline ends came to 15 bases.

The V and J genes are TRBV9 and TRBJ2-7; either TRBD1 or TRBD2 may supply D (5 bases each). V gave up 6 bases and J gave up 4 bases, with 14 bases separating them. The CDR3 loop spans 13 amino acids. Per germline, CDR1 SGDLS and CDR2 YYNGEE. The CDR3 region is CASIPGAIYEQYF. The CDR3 DNA follows: TGTGCCAGCATCCCCGGGGCCATTTACGAGCAGTACTTC. The whole variable domain, remainder taken from reference TRBV9 and TRBJ2-7, is DSGVTQTPKHLITATGQRVTLRCSPRSGDLSVYWYQQSLDQGLQFLIQYYNGEERAKGNILERFSAQQFPDLHSELNLSSLELGDSALYFCASIPGAIYEQYFGPGTRLTVT.

This rearrangement joins TRBV5-1 to TRBJ2-1; D gene uncertain. V shed 3 bases and J shed 3 bases, with 7 bases lying between them. The CDR3 consists of 13 residues. Per germline, CDR1 SGHRS and CDR2 YFSETQ. The CDR3 loop reads CASSSPSYNEQFF. Written as DNA, the CDR3 is TGCGCCAGCAGCTCCCCCAGCTACAATGAGCAGTTCTTC.